One TCR beta chain is described in this entry. Original methodology: Amplified reference gene primers provided the basis for estimating nucleated cell counts. Produced via immunoSEQ multiplex PCR; TCRdb's table is partial and in-frame only. Clone size and the V and J calls come from that table; the DNA yielded D and trimming. The sample lists around 59,000 clones; 60% to 80% were seen once. This sample was included in a study of blood T cell repertoires in COVID-19. As for the study in general: Some COVID-19 samples were acute and others convalescent; all came from the United States, Italy and Spain. Nucleic acid was either cDNA or gDNA, and it came from T cells, B-cell-depleted T cells, or PBMCs.

Germline values: CDR1 SGHNT, CDR2 YENEEA. The CDR3 is made up of 14 amino acids. The V segment lost 1 base and the J segment 7 bases; nucleotides outside the gene matches: 6. The TCR sequence derives from a man older than 75 with acute or convalescent COVID-19. Source material: peripheral blood. The chain carries TRBV11-3 and TRBJ1-1, with 7 bases fitting TRBD1. The CDR3: CASSLVQGGYEAFF. The DNA of the CDR3 is TGTGCCAGCAGCTTAGTCCAGGGGGGATATGAAGCTTTCTTT.